The TCR beta chain described here comes from a study of CD8 T cells in Susac syndrome. The germline V gene encodes CDR1 SGHNT and CDR2 YYREEE (reference sequence). CDR3 length: 17 amino acids. Trimming cost V 3 bases and J 3 bases, with 21 bases left between them. Reverse transcription used about 0.45 to 1 ug RNA and random hexamers. An immunoSEQ multiplex PCR amplified TCR beta CDR3 over 54 Vbeta and 13 Jbeta. TCRdb used MiXCR to reprocess the immunoSEQ multiplex PCR reads, holding one entry per CDR3 protein. In the table there are about 69,000 distinct CDR3 sequences, over 75% of which are singletons. Isolation of CD8+ and CD4+ T cells was performed negatively, whereas enrichment of TEMRA cells was done by FACS.

The source is a human donor with multiple sclerosis. Sequenced: CD8+ T cells from PBMCs. This chain connects TRBV5-4 to TRBJ1-2, with D possibly matching TRBD1 (5 bases). CDR3 in DNA: TGTGCCAGCAGCTCACATCTGACGATGGGGGTGCACTATGGCTACACCTTC. This gives the protein CASSSHLTMGVHYGYTF.